This T cell receptor beta chain was sequenced for a study of immune heterogeneity within non-small cell lung tumors. In the case of this clonotype: At one of its ends the junction is not consistent with the germline gene, which may arise from a read error.

Amplification of TCR beta CDR3 was performed by multiplex PCR with 32 V and 13 J primers. TCRdb reprocessed the multiplex PCR reads via MiXCR and lists one record per CDR3 protein. The data contain fewer than 14,000 distinct CDR3 sequences, roughly 30% of them singletons. Per sample, about 610 ng of bulk tumor genomic DNA was the template used. From each primary tumor, several far-apart biopsies were obtained during surgery. It was patients with untreated, newly diagnosed non-small cell lung cancer who underwent curative surgery. Donation came from patients with newly diagnosed non-small cell lung cancer who were having surgery with curative intent. The source material was lung tumor tissue. The receptor was isolated from a woman in her fifties or sixties with non-small cell lung cancer.

CDR3 sequence reads: CSASGQGNPGDLFF. The DNA of the CDR3 is TGCAGTGCCTCGGGACAGGGGAACCCCGGGGACCTGTTTTTT. V and J are TRBV20-1 and TRBJ2-2; 10 positions agree with TRBD1. The CDR3 spans 14 residues. CDR1 and CDR2 (germline): DFQATT, SNEGSKA (reference sequence).